The 11 T cell receptor beta chains in this list originate from one sample, sequenced in a study of T cell changes during pregnancy in multiple sclerosis. This table comes from immunoSEQ multiplex PCR, and its TCRdb copy is limited to in-frame clones, with some not included. The sample lists over 30,000 clones, 91% occurring once. Sequencing was performed on CD4+ T cells from peripheral blood mononuclear cells, taken in the third trimester of pregnancy. The receptors derive from a female donor in good health, enrolled as a control in a pregnancy study.

This chain joins TRBV28 and TRBJ1-3, with TRBD1 matching 8 bases. J lost 4 bases, V lost 11 bases, and 10 bases had no gene match. The CDR3 extends over 14 amino acids. The germline V gene has CDR1 MDHEN and CDR2 SYDVKM. The CDR3 reads CAARGTGGGNTIYF. The CDR3 DNA reads TGTGCCGCGCGAGGTACAGGGGGGGGAAACACCATATATTTT. Complete variable domain (other parts from reference TRBV28 and TRBJ1-3): DVKVTQSSRYLVKRTGEKVFLECVQDMDHENMFWYRQDPGLGLRLIYFSYDVKMKEKGDIPEGYSVSREKKERFSLILESASTNQTSMYLCAARGTGGGNTIYFGEGSWLTVV.

V gene TRBV19 combines with J gene TRBJ2-1; TRBD1 matches 10 bases. The CDR3 loop spans 20 amino acids. In germline, CDR1 is LNHDA, CDR2 SQIVND (reference sequence). J lost 0 bases, V lost 4 bases, and 15 bases had no gene match. This chain's CDR3 is CASSRDRGHKAKLSYNEQFF. The CDR3 region has the DNA TGTGCCAGTAGTAGAGACAGGGGGCACAAGGCCAAACTCTCCTACAATGAGCAGTTCTTC.

In its sample, this clone was seen once. The chain links TRBV6-5 to TRBJ2-7, with D unclear. This CDR3 has 13 amino acids. The V gene's germline CDR1 is MNHEY and CDR2 SVGAGI. Trimming removed 4 bases from V and 2 bases from J, with 9 bases in between. The CDR3 DNA reads as TGTGCCAGCAGTTCCCCAGAAACCTACGAGCAGTACTTC. It yields the protein CASSSPETYEQYF.

This chain links TRBV11-2 with TRBJ2-1, with 7 bases aligning to TRBD2. Unmatched junction bases numbered 5, after V lost 1 base and J lost 2 bases. Germline CDR1 and CDR2: SGHAT and FQNNGV. CDR3 length equals 16 residues. The CDR3 spells CASSLGRRETYNEQFF. The CDR3 DNA reads as TGTGCCAGCAGCTTAGGTCGGCGGGAGACCTACAATGAGCAGTTCTTC.

This clone was seen only once. The chain combines TRBV7-2 with TRBJ2-7; D might be TRBD1 (6 bases). CDR3 length: 13 residues. Per the germline V gene, CDR1 is SGHTA and CDR2 is FQGNSA. Trimming shortened V by 6 bases and J by 3 bases, and 12 bases separated the two germline ends. CDR3 amino acids: CASSLDRVYEQYF. CDR3 sequence (DNA): TGTGCCAGCAGTCTGGACAGAGTCTACGAGCAGTACTTC.

V and J are TRBV4-1 and TRBJ1-2; TRBD1 might be the D (5 bases). Germline assignment: CDR1 MGHRA and CDR2 YSYEKL. The CDR3 is made up of 14 amino acids. V lost 8 bases to trimming and J lost 3 bases, with 16 bases between them. Written as DNA, the CDR3 is TGCGCCAGCTCGCCGGCCCAAGGGGACTATGGCTACACCTTC. This codes for CASSPAQGDYGYTF.

This clone appeared a few times. The chain uses TRBV15 and TRBJ2-3, with D unclear. The V end lost 3 bases, the J end lost 2 bases, and 6 bases lay between the germline ends. The CDR3 length is 13 residues. CDR1 and CDR2 from the germline V gene are LNHNV and YYDKDF (reference sequence). CDR3 DNA sequence: TGTGCCACCAGCAGGCCACTCACAGATACGCAGTATTTT. This codes for CATSRPLTDTQYF. Variable domain in full (rest from reference TRBV15 and TRBJ2-3): DAMVIQNPRYQVTQFGKPVTLSCSQTLNHNVMYWYQQKSSQAPKLLFHYYDKDFNNEADTPDNFQSRRPNTSFCFLDIRSPGLGDTAMYLCATSRPLTDTQYFGPGTRLTVL.

J is TRBJ2-3 and V is TRBV6-1, with 7 bases identical to TRBD1. V trimming: 7 bases; J trimming: 3 bases; junction bases outside the gene matches: 7. Looked up from germline, CDR1 is MNHNS and CDR2 is SASEGT. There are 14 residues in the CDR3. DNA for the CDR3: TGTGCCAGCACTCTACAGGGGAGTACAGATACGCAGTATTTT. Translation: CASTLQGSTDTQYF.

This chain joins TRBV5-1 and TRBJ2-1, with 10 bases lining up with TRBD2. With V trimmed by 1 base and J by 9 bases, 7 bases remained unmatched. The germline gives CDR1 SGHRS, CDR2 YFSETQ. The CDR3 is 15 amino acids. This chain's CDR3 is CASSLFTSGNGEQFF. CDR3 nucleotides: TGCGCCAGCAGCTTGTTCACTAGCGGGAATGGTGAGCAGTTCTTC.

The CDR3 reads CATSRPLGQGSAFSLSSPLHF. CDR3 nucleotide sequence: TGTGCCACCAGCAGACCCTTGGGACAGGGGTCTGCTTTCAGTTTAAGTTCACCCCTCCACTTT. The chain couples TRBV15 to TRBJ1-6; 10 nucleotides match TRBD1. Per the germline V gene, CDR1 is LNHNV and CDR2 is YYDKDF (reference sequence). The CDR3 is 21 residues long. J was trimmed by 9 bases and V by 2 bases; bases with no gene match: 22.

This clone has a single count. The J gene is TRBJ1-2, the V gene TRBV5-5, with D tentatively TRBD1 (6 bases). Germline V gives CDR1 SGHKS, CDR2 YYEKEE (reference sequence). V dropped 6 bases and J dropped 8 bases, with 20 bases sitting between them. There are 14 residues in the CDR3. CDR3 in DNA: TGTGCCAGCACGCACAGGGAGCATTCTTTAGGCTACACCTTC. This translates into CASTHREHSLGYTF.